The entry below describes one T cell receptor beta chain. The antigen remains unidentified. Germline V CDR1 and CDR2: SGHTA, FQGNSA. The CDR3 totals 15 residues. Trimming stripped 2 bases from V and 5 bases from J, with 12 bases between. What was amplified from RNA transcripts were TCR beta CDR3 regions. With the HTBI primer set, the TCR CDR3 went through a first round of RT-PCR. Each CDR3 protein gets one entry after TCRdb re-called the multiplex PCR reads with MiXCR. Of 75,000 to 100,000 distinct CDR3 sequences in the sample, about 51% were seen once. This record belongs to a study of T cells in Graves' hyperthyroidism and ophthalmopathy. General study results and limits: Blood also carried most thyroid clonotypes expanded above 0.001. Model predictions of ophthalmopathy came a median approximately 6.8 months before onset.

No ophthalmopathy progression within 18 months constituted stable Graves' hyperthyroidism. V and J are TRBV7-2 and TRBJ2-2; no reliable D call. Sequenced sample: blood. This clonotype originated in a woman aged 40 to 50 with Graves' hyperthyroidism. In nucleotides, the CDR3 is TGTGCCAGCAGCTTAATGGCCGGCTTGACCGGGGAGCTGTTTTTT. This gives the protein CASSLMAGLTGELFF. Variable domain in full (rest from reference TRBV7-2 and TRBJ2-2): GAGVSQSPSNKVTEKGKDVELRCDPISGHTALYWYRQSLGQGLEFLIYFQGNSAPDKSGLPSDRFSAERTGGSVSTLTIQRTQQEDSAVYLCASSLMAGLTGELFFGEGSRLTVL.